These T cell receptor beta chains were read from a single sample in a study of post-analysis software for immune sequencing data. From the PCR reads, TCRdb called clonotypes with MiXCR, one entry per CDR3 protein. The sample consists of hundreds of thousands of distinct CDR3 sequences, about a third of them appearing once. Input material: blood. These receptors all stem from a girl under 18 with multiple sclerosis. Both conserved end residues are trimmed from each CDR3.

V: TRBV5-1; length: 11; CDR3: ASSWGQGSEQF
V: TRBV20-1; length: 13; CDR3: SARDQGALNSPLH
V: TRBV24-1; length: 11; CDR3: AIGGSESDEQY
V: TRBV4-1; length: 11; CDR3: ASSYTPETEAF
V: TRBV30; length: 10; CDR3: AWTRDSETQY
V: TRBV15; length: 14; CDR3: ATSRDLASGNYEQY
V: TRBV7-2; length: 11; CDR3: ASSLVRGTPLH
V: TRBV12-3/TRBV12-4; length: 17; CDR3: ASSQTPGLATSGANVLT
V: TRBV6-1; length: 15; CDR3: ASSVAHLSSYNSPLH
V: TRBV29-1; length: 11; CDR3: SADSALEDIQY
V: TRBV6-5; length: 12; CDR3: ASSPGTHGNTIY